This T cell receptor beta chain was found in a study of shared clonotypes between healthy human individuals. Findings and limits, study-wide: Relative to their counterparts shared across all four donors, non-shared clonotypes exhibited diminished generation probabilities.

Profiled with immunoSEQ multiplex PCR; TCRdb holds only in-frame clones, not every one. This table has approximately 2.3 million clones, 85% to 95% appearing once. Of note for this clone: The antigen is not known.

Germline values: CDR1 SGHVS, CDR2 FQNEAQ. Trimming cost V 5 bases and J 4 bases, with 20 bases left between them. CDR3 length: 16 amino acids. This receptor was taken from a man between 18 and 35 years old in good health. Some clones in this sample may be carry-over from other donors' samples. The V call is TRBV7-8, the J call TRBJ1-1; tentative D call: TRBD1 (6 bases). The sample was naive CD4+ T cells from PBMCs. Documented subset: CD45RA+ positively selected. The CDR3 DNA sequence: TGTGCCAGCAGCCTAAACTTCGGGGGCTCCGGCACTGAAGCTTTCTTT. Translating it yields CASSLNFGGSGTEAFF.